This entry concerns a single T cell receptor beta chain. Antigen: not known. TCRdb's table, derived via immunoSEQ multiplex PCR, lists solely in-frame clones and lacks some. The profile shows 80,000 or so clones, 80% to 95% of them singletons. This specimen belongs to a study of OX40 agonist ivuxolimab in advanced cancers. Study summary: Earlier anti-PD-1, anti-PD-L1 or anti-CTLA-4 therapy was permitted; over 35% had received some.

Regarding the study as a whole: Clonal expansion among partial responders at 0.1-3.0 mg/kg ranked near the lowest.

This receptor was taken from an adult with an advanced solid tumor such as melanoma, head and neck, liver or kidney cancer. Specimen: CD4+ or CD8+ T cells sorted from blood, collected in a trial of the OX40 agonist ivuxolimab.

The CDR3 loop is CASSYRRENGYTF. CDR3 sequence (DNA): TGTGCCAGCAGTTATCGCAGGGAAAATGGCTACACCTTC. The chain couples TRBV6-6 to TRBJ1-2; D possibly corresponds to TRBD1 (5 bases). Per germline, CDR1 MNHNY and CDR2 SVGAGI (reference sequence). Trimming stripped 3 bases from V and 6 bases from J, with 11 bases between. This CDR3 contains 13 residues.